These T cell receptor beta chains were read from a single sample in a study of beta chain features in type 1 diabetes. Assay: immunoSEQ multiplex PCR; the TCRdb copy retains only in-frame clones and omits some. This sample has roughly 370,000 clones, with over 11% found just once. Source material: naive CD4+ T cells from blood. The receptor set was obtained from a man between 25 and 39 years old in good health. Both conserved end residues are part of each CDR3. D genes are given only for firm matches. For some rows the clone size is stated as once, few or many, or as a class when expanded; others skip it.

abundance	v_gene	d_gene	j_gene	CDR3nt	CDR3aa
.	TRBV10-3	.	TRBJ1-6	TGTGCCATCAGTGGGGGACCGGATTATTCACCCCTCCACTTT	CAISGGPDYSPLHF
.	TRBV7-2	.	TRBJ1-5	TGTGCCAGCAGCTCCATCACAGGGAAAGGGCAGCCCCAGCATTTT	CASSSITGKGQPQHF
few	TRBV29-1	TRBD1	TRBJ2-7	TGCAGCGTTAGCCGGGACAGGAACTACGAGCAGTACTTC	CSVSRDRNYEQYF
few	TRBV25-1	TRBD1	TRBJ1-2	TGTGCCAGCAGTGAGACAGGGGAATGGGGCTACACCTTC	CASSETGEWGYTF
.	TRBV6-1	TRBD1	TRBJ2-7	TGTGCCAGCAGTGATTCTCTTCGGACAGGGAACTCCTACGAGCAGTACTTC	CASSDSLRTGNSYEQYF
few	TRBV2	TRBD1	TRBJ2-3	TGTGCCAGCAGCCAAAGGACAGGGCTCACAGATACGCAGTATTTT	CASSQRTGLTDTQYF
few	TRBV4-3	TRBD2	TRBJ2-1	TGCGCCAGCAGCCAAGATCTCAGCGGGGGCCACCAAAGCTCCTACAATGAGCAGTTCTTC	CASSQDLSGGHQSSYNEQFF
few	TRBV7-9	.	TRBJ2-7	TGTGCCAGCAGGGATACTTACGAGCAGTACTTC	CASRDTYEQYF
.	TRBV29-1	TRBD1	TRBJ1-1	TGCAGCGTCGACCCCGGGACAGGGGGCTCTGAAGCTTTCTTT	CSVDPGTGGSEAFF
few	TRBV2	TRBD1	TRBJ1-5	TGTGCCAGCAGCGTCGAGACAGGGTCGGATCAGCCCCAGCATTTT	CASSVETGSDQPQHF
few	TRBV6-1	.	TRBJ2-5	TGTGCCAGCAGTGAAGCGAGGGAGACCCAGTACTTC	CASSEARETQYF
.	TRBV6-4	TRBD2	TRBJ2-1	TGTGCCAGCAGTGCCGGGACTAGGCAAATCAATGAGCAGTTCTTC	CASSAGTRQINEQFF
.	TRBV18	.	TRBJ1-2	TGTGCCAGCTCTGCCACCACAGGACAGTATGGCTACACCTTC	CASSATTGQYGYTF
.	TRBV15	.	TRBJ1-2	TGTGCCACCAGCAGAGATGTGGGCTCGTATGGCTACACCTTC	CATSRDVGSYGYTF
.	TRBV30	.	TRBJ1-1	TGTGCCTGGACTAAGGCGGGCCAAAAGAACACTGAAGCTTTCTTT	CAWTKAGQKNTEAFF
.	TRBV29-1	.	TRBJ2-3	TGCAGCGTGGCCCGCACGGACAGAGGCACAGATACGCAGTATTTT	CSVARTDRGTDTQYF
few	TRBV5-1	.	TRBJ1-2	TGCGCCAGCAGCTTGGCTGGGACCCTCAACGTATATGGCTACACCTTC	CASSLAGTLNVYGYTF
.	TRBV19	.	TRBJ1-1	TGTGCCAGTAGGAGGGCGGTCGAAGCTTTCTTT	CASRRAVEAFF
.	TRBV9	TRBD2	TRBJ2-3	TGTGCCAGCAGCGTAGATACTAGCGGGACGCTTTTAGATACGCAGTATTTT	CASSVDTSGTLLDTQYF
few	TRBV7-2	.	TRBJ1-1	TGTGCCAGCAGGCTCTCCACTGAAGCTTTCTTT	CASRLSTEAFF
few	TRBV9	.	TRBJ2-1	TGTGCCAGCAGCGCGAATAGCGGATACAATGAGCAGTTCTTC	CASSANSGYNEQFF
.	TRBV25-1	.	TRBJ2-3	TGTGCCAGCAGTGTGAGTAATACGCAGTATTTT	CASSVSNTQYF
few	TRBV7-3	.	TRBJ2-5	TGTGCCAGCAGCTTAGGAGACAGCCAAGAGACCCAGTACTTC	CASSLGDSQETQYF
.	TRBV27	TRBD1	TRBJ2-1	TGTGCCAGCAGTGCAGGACAGGGGTTCGAGCAGTTCTTC	CASSAGQGFEQFF
few	TRBV5-4	TRBD2	TRBJ2-3	TGTGCCAGCAGCGCCGGAGCGGGGGTGAGCACAGATACGCAGTATTTT	CASSAGAGVSTDTQYF
.	TRBV7-9	.	TRBJ2-3	TGTGCCAGCAGCTTGAGCGCCGATACGCAGTATTTT	CASSLSADTQYF
.	TRBV11-3	.	TRBJ2-5	TGTGCCAGCAGCTTAAGGCAGGGGCAAGAGACCCAGTACTTC	CASSLRQGQETQYF
.	TRBV5-4	.	TRBJ2-2	TGTGCCAGCAGCTTAAGGCAGGAGAACACCGGGGAGCTGTTTTTT	CASSLRQENTGELFF
.	TRBV4-1	.	TRBJ2-5	TGCGCCAGCAGCCAAGGGGTTAGAGAGACCCAGTACTTC	CASSQGVRETQYF
few	TRBV5-4	.	TRBJ1-1	TGTGCCAGCAGCGTTACGGGAAAGAACACTGAAGCTTTCTTT	CASSVTGKNTEAFF
once	TRBV4-3	.	TRBJ2-5	TGCGCCAGCAGCCAAGATGTGTGGGAGAGGCAAGAGACCCAGTACTTC	CASSQDVWERQETQYF
few	TRBV6-5	.	TRBJ2-1	TGTGCCAGCAGTTACTCCCAGGGGAGAGAGTTCTTC	CASSYSQGREFF
few	TRBV28	TRBD1	TRBJ2-1	TGTGCCAGCAGCAGGGGGAATCTATACAATGAGCAGTTCTTC	CASSRGNLYNEQFF
.	TRBV11-2	TRBD1	TRBJ1-6	TGTGCCAGCAGCTTCGGACAGGGGGCGAGTAATTCACCCCTCCACTTT	CASSFGQGASNSPLHF
.	TRBV7-9	.	TRBJ2-1	TGTGCCAGCAGCTTAAGGGGCGTAAAGTTCTTC	CASSLRGVKFF
.	TRBV18	.	TRBJ1-5	TGTGCCAGCTCGCGACAGGAGGATAGCAATCAGCCCCAGCATTTT	CASSRQEDSNQPQHF
.	TRBV4-3	TRBD1	TRBJ1-2	TGCGCCAGCAGCCAAGTAGGACAGGCTAACTATGGCTACACCTTC	CASSQVGQANYGYTF
few	TRBV10-3	TRBD2	TRBJ2-1	TGTGCCATCAGTGAGTCGGAACCGTACGGGGGGTTAGGCTTTGAGCAGTTCTTC	CAISESEPYGGLGFEQFF
few	TRBV7-9	.	TRBJ2-5	TGTGCCAGCAGCTTAGGCGGTGCGGGCAGAGAGACCCAGTACTTC	CASSLGGAGRETQYF
.	TRBV7-2	.	TRBJ1-2	TGTGCCAGCAGCCCAACCTATGGCTACACCTTC	CASSPTYGYTF
.	TRBV29-1	.	TRBJ2-7	TGCAGCGTTGGAGGCCCCTACGAGCAGTACTTC	CSVGGPYEQYF
few	TRBV30	.	TRBJ1-2	TGTGCCTGGAGTTCCATGCGGGTATATGGCTACACCTTC	CAWSSMRVYGYTF
.	TRBV5-1	.	TRBJ2-3	TGCGCCAGCAGCTTCTCGGGAGCAGTGGCAGATACGCAGTATTTT	CASSFSGAVADTQYF
.	TRBV7-9	TRBD2	TRBJ2-1	TGTGCCAGCAGCTCGGGACTAGTACCTGGGAATGAGCAGTTCTTC	CASSSGLVPGNEQFF
.	TRBV18	.	TRBJ2-3	TGTGCCAGCTCACGGGACGTCACAGATACGCAGTATTTT	CASSRDVTDTQYF
few	TRBV4-3	.	TRBJ1-2	TGCGCCAGCAGCCAAGTCTCAGGCCGCGGTAATAACTATGGCTACACCTTC	CASSQVSGRGNNYGYTF
.	TRBV28	.	TRBJ2-3	TGTGCCAGCAGTTTTCGGTCCTTCACAGATACGCAGTATTTT	CASSFRSFTDTQYF
few	TRBV11-3	.	TRBJ2-3	TGTGCCAGCAGCTTGTGGCTATTAAGCACAGATACGCAGTATTTT	CASSLWLLSTDTQYF
few	TRBV5-4	TRBD2	TRBJ2-5	TGTGCCAGCAGTTCCCGACTAGCGGGGTCACAAGAGACCCAGTACTTC	CASSSRLAGSQETQYF
few	TRBV6-6	.	TRBJ2-1	TGTGCCAGCTTAGGACTTAACAATGAGCAGTTCTTC	CASLGLNNEQFF
.	TRBV5-1	.	TRBJ2-5	TGCGCCAGCAACTTAGGACAGACCCAAGAGACCCAGTACTTC	CASNLGQTQETQYF
few	TRBV19	.	TRBJ1-2	TGTGCCAGTAGTAACCGGGACAACTATGGCTACACCTTC	CASSNRDNYGYTF
.	TRBV30	.	TRBJ1-2	TGTGCCTGGAGTGGAAGGCTCTCGAGCTATGGCTACACCTTC	CAWSGRLSSYGYTF
.	TRBV27	TRBD2	TRBJ2-1	TGTGCCAGCAGTCCTGGGACTAGCGGGATTAGCTCCTACAATGAGCAGTTCTTC	CASSPGTSGISSYNEQFF
few	TRBV30	.	TRBJ1-2	TGTGCCTGGACCCGAGATAGGGCGCGTGGCTACACCTTC	CAWTRDRARGYTF